Here is one TCR beta chain with its context. What it binds is unknown. Each donor contributed 100,000 or so T cells on average, unsorted. The data are from a study of T cells in tuberculosis. Study-level information: The T cells targeted glucose monomycolate, a mycobacterial lipid, via CD1B. Study outcomes and limitations: Samples were chosen by availability of cryopreserved specimens. GEM motif frequencies gave 70% accuracy; the GMM repertoire gave 80% to 90%.

V was clipped by 4 bases and J by 10 bases, with 8 bases between them. This CDR3 contains 11 residues. CDR1 is MNHEY and CDR2 is SMNVEV in the germline V gene (reference sequence). Produced via immunoSEQ multiplex PCR; TCRdb's table is partial and in-frame only. Seen here are fewer than 55,000 clones, about 95% observed once, and the top ten hold over 6.5%. Sample: PBMCs. This sequence was found in a donor between 10 and 35 years old with latent tuberculosis or without tuberculosis infection. V and J are TRBV27 and TRBJ2-1; D is perhaps TRBD2 (6 bases). The CDR3 loop is CASSSAGEQFF. In DNA, the CDR3 is TGTGCCAGCAGTTCCGCGGGGGAGCAGTTCTTC.